The sequence of this T cell receptor (beta chain) was determined in a study of control samples from healthy donors and cancer patients (dated by TCRdb to the early 2020s). On this clone itself: Its recognized antigen is unknown. No base-level quality is on record; no much larger clone is a single base apart.

V trim: 4 bases; J trim: 2 bases; unmatched bases: 13. The CDR3 runs 18 amino acids, cysteine and phenylalanine included. CDR3 DNA only is kept here, 54 bases in frame from base 1. From a lookup of the germline V gene, CDR1 and CDR2 are SGHRS and YFSETQ. Library preparation used the immunoSEQ multiplex PCR assay. TCRdb holds this immuneACCESS table with in-frame rearrangements only. Some clones are missing; in checked studies, unresolved V genes explain under half, and the rest has no known cause. The sample records 90,000 to 120,000 clones, 70% to 85% of which are singletons. 6.5% of the sample is taken by the ten largest.

The rearranged chain carries TRBV5-1 and TRBJ1-1; TRBD1 matches 11 bases in the middle. The sequence derives from a man aged 18 to 35 in good health. The sample consisted of blood. The DNA reads as follows: TGCGCCAGCAGCCCGGGGACAGGGGGAGGGGGTACTAACACTGAAGCTTTCTTT. Its protein product is CASSPGTGGGGTNTEAFF.